This TCR beta chain appears in the sequencing data of a study of T cell responses to AZD1222 COVID-19 vaccine (dated by TCRdb to the early 2020s). With regard to the full study: A total of 230 to 250 trial participants underwent TCR sequencing, of whom 200 to 220 had received two doses of AZD1222 and around 25 had received two doses of the MenACWY control vaccine. Trial participants were enrolled into age subgroups of 18-55, 56-69 and 70-plus years, which contained approximately 150, 28 and 58 TCR-sequenced participants, respectively.

The CDR3 regions of human TCRbeta chains were subjected to immunosequencing. On the authors' methods: Repertoire TCRs were checked for matches against a reference library of SARS-CoV-2-specific TCRs that had been generated using the MIRA antigen-specificity platform. Breadth meant the fraction of unique TCRs that were SARS-CoV-2-associated, whereas depth meant the fraction of total T cells that were SARS-CoV-2-associated. Each spike-specific TCR was assigned to its reactive spike region and to a CD4 or CD8 class using the MIRA data. Log10-transformed breadth and depth values were compared by one-way ANOVA with Sidak's multiple comparisons tests. This is the immuneACCESS table as TCRdb keeps it, with only in-frame sequences that have V and J called. A part of the clones is gone; compared with another copy, unresolved V genes explain less than half, and the rest is unexplained. Clonal size and the V and J genes are those of that table, whereas D and trimming came from the DNA. For this sample there are roughly 160,000 clones; around 85% appear just once. The leading ten clones occupy 0.95% to 1.1% of the sample.

V is trimmed back by 4 bases and J by 7 bases, and the junction contains 6 bases that no gene match accounts for. Per the germline V gene, ENHRY is the CDR1 and SYGVKD is the CDR2. From cysteine to phenylalanine, the CDR3 is 14 amino acids long. Only the CDR3 DNA stays, 42 bases, in frame from base 1. The time point label on this specimen signifies: about 28 days (+/-7) after the second vaccine dose. AZD1222 recipients whose second dose came at about 4 weeks and those whose second dose came at about 12 weeks were combined into one group, since spike-specific TCR depth and breadth did not differ between the two schedules. The vaccinee samples were drawn from two UK trials, COV001 and COV002, one of which was a single-blind randomized controlled phase 2/3 trial testing AZD1222 (ChAdOx1 nCoV-19) in healthy adults. For TCRbeta chain sequencing, PBMC samples from trial participants were taken at day 0 and at day 28 after the second dose.

What the research found in general, with its limitations: Participants were mostly white British and included more females than males, and it was suggested by the authors that clonal diversity may have been underestimated. Reportedly, almost half of the unique spike-specific TCRs recognized epitopes lying outside the regions that are mutated in the B.1.351 and B.1.1.7 variants. Because no samples from the day 14 peak response were available, repertoires could be characterized only after the peak T cell response. CD4 TCRs associated with the vaccine covered the entire spike protein, and the dominant responses were in regions 160-218 and 743-854. Only six or seven AZD1222 recipients were SARS-CoV-2 seropositive at baseline, limiting conclusions about previously exposed vaccinees. In the small 56-69-year group, the increase in depth fell short of significance, most likely because of low power. Spike-specific TCR breadth and depth rose significantly after two AZD1222 doses compared with day 0 and with MenACWY recipients.

This clone was recorded a few times. Its antigen is currently not known. It has no much larger one-base neighbor in the sample; base qualities were not kept. The chain uses TRBV10-3 and TRBJ1-5; 8 bases in between match TRBD1. Sequencing was performed on peripheral blood, taken 28 days after the second AZD1222 dose. The sequence came from an adult who received the AZD1222 COVID-19 vaccine. The CDR3 region has the sequence CAISATGAGQPQHF. In nucleotides, the sequence is TGTGCCATCAGTGCGACAGGGGCCGGACAGCCCCAGCATTTT.